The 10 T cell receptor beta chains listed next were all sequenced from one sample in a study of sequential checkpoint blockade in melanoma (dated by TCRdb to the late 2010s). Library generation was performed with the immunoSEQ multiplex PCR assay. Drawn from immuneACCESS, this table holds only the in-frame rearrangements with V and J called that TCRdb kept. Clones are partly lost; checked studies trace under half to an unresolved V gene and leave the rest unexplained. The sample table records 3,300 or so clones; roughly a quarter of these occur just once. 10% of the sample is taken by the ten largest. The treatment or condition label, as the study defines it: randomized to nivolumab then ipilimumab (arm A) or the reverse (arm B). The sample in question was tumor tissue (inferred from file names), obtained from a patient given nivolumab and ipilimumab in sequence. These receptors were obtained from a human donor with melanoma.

The CDR3 region is CASSPLTGTLTPQHF. The CDR3 coding sequence is TGTGCCAGCTCACCGTTGACAGGAACCTTGACGCCCCAGCATTTT. The rearrangement uses TRBV18 and TRBJ1-5, with D possibly matching TRBD1 (6 bases). The CDR3 covers 15 residues. V lost 3 bases and J lost 9, with 18 bases in between. Germline V CDR1 and CDR2: KGHSH, LQKENI.

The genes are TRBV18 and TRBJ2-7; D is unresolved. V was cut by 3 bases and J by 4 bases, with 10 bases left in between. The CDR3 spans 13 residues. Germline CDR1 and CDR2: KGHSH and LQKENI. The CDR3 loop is CASSPPANYEQYF. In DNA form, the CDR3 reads TGTGCCAGCTCACCCCCAGCTAATTACGAGCAGTACTTC.

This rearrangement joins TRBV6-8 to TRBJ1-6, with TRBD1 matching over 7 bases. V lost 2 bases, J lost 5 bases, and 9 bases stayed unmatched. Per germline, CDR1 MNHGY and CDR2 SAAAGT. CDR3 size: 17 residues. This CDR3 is CASSYTGGQINNSPLHF. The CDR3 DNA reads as TGTGCCAGCAGTTACACCGGGGGACAGATCAATAATTCACCCCTCCACTTT.

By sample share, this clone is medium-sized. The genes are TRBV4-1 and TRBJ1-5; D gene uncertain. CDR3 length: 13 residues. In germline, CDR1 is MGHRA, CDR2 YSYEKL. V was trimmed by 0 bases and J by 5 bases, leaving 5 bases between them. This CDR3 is CASSQERDQPQHF. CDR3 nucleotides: TGCGCCAGCAGCCAAGAACGGGATCAGCCCCAGCATTTT.

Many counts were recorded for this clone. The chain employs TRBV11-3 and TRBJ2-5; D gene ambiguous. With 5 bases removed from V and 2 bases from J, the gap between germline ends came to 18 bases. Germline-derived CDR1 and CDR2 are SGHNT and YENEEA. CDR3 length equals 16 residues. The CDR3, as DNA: TGTGCCAGCAGCCCCGATCTGGTTTTGACGCAAGAGACCCAGTACTTC. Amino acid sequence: CASSPDLVLTQETQYF. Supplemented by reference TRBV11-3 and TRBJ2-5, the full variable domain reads EAGVVQSPRYKIIEKKQPVAFWCNPISGHNTLYWYLQNLGQGPELLIRYENEEAVDDSQLPKDRFSAERLKGVDSTLKIQPAELGDSAVYLCASSPDLVLTQETQYFGPGTRLLVL.

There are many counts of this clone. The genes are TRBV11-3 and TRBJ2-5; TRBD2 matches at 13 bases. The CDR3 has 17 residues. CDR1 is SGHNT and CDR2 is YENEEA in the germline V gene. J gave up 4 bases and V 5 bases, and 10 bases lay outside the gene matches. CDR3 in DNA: TGTGCCAGCAGCCCCCGGACTAGCGGGGGAAGGCGAGAGACCCAGTACTTC. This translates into CASSPRTSGGRRETQYF.

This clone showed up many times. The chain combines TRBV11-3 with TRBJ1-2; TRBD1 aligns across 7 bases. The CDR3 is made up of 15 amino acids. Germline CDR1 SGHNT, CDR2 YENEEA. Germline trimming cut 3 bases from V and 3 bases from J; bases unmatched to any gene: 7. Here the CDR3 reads CASSFNLQGDYGYTF. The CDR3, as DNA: TGTGCCAGCAGCTTTAACCTCCAGGGGGACTATGGCTACACCTTC.

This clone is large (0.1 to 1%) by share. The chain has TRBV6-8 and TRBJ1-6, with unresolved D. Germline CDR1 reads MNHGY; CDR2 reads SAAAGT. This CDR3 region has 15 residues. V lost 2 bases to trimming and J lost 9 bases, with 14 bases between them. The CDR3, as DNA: TGTGCCAGCAGTTACGACCTACCCCCAGGTTCACCCCTCCACTTT. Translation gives CASSYDLPPGSPLHF.

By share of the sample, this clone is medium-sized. This CDR3 is CASSLFPGKLNYGYTF. Written as DNA, the CDR3 is TGTGCCAGCAGCTTATTTCCAGGGAAACTAAACTATGGCTACACCTTC. The chain couples TRBV11-3 to TRBJ1-2; D is perhaps TRBD1 (5 bases). Trimming removed 2 bases at V and 2 bases at J, with 15 bases between. CDR3 length: 16 amino acids. Germline V CDR1 and CDR2: SGHNT, YENEEA.

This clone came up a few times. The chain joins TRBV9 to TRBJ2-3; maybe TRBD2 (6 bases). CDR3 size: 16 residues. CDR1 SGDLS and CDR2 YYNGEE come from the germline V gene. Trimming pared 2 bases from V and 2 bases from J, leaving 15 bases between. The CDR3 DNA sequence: TGTGCCAGCAGCGTTGATAGCGGAGATTTCACAGATACGCAGTATTTT. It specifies CASSVDSGDFTDTQYF. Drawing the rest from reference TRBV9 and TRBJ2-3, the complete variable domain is DSGVTQTPKHLITATGQRVTLRCSPRSGDLSVYWYQQSLDQGLQFLIQYYNGEERAKGNILERFSAQQFPDLHSELNLSSLELGDSALYFCASSVDSGDFTDTQYFGPGTRLTVL.